The rows below give T cell receptor beta chains drawn from one sample of a study of cytotoxic CD8 clonotypes in ibrutinib-treated CLL. Assay used: immunoSEQ multiplex PCR; TCRdb lists only in-frame clones, some missing. The table includes about 74,000 clones, 80% detected once. Sequenced here: PBMCs, sampled at disease progression, from a patient treated with ibrutinib. Every receptor here comes from a human donor with chronic lymphocytic leukemia. CDR3s include the opening cysteine and the closing phenylalanine or tryptophan. D genes are given only for firm matches. The size of a clone is reported for some rows only, either as once, few or many, or as a class for expanded clones.

V gene	D gene	clone size	CDR3 length	J gene	CDR3 DNA	CDR3 protein
TRBV6-1	NA	NA	14	TRBJ1-2	TGTGCCAGCAGTGTTCGTTCAGGGGCTGGTGGCTACACCTTC	CASSVRSGAGGYTF
TRBV28	NA	NA	15	TRBJ1-2	TGTGCCAGCAGTCTCCTTCTTGGATCCGATAATGGCTACACCTTC	CASSLLLGSDNGYTF
TRBV6-5	NA	few	12	TRBJ1-1	TGTGCCAGCAGTTACGGACTAGGGAAAGCTTTCTTT	CASSYGLGKAFF
TRBV6-5	NA	once	15	TRBJ1-1	TGTGCCAGCAGTCCTCCTCGTGGCGCGGGCACTGAAGCTTTCTTT	CASSPPRGAGTEAFF
TRBV30	TRBD1	NA	17	TRBJ1-4	TGTGCCTGGAGTGTTTACGGTCAGGGGGCGAGGAATGAAAAACTGTTTTTT	CAWSVYGQGARNEKLFF
TRBV29-1	TRBD1	NA	15	TRBJ1-1	TGCAGCGTTGACAGGGGGCGGGGAACCCTCGCTGAAGCTTTCTTT	CSVDRGRGTLAEAFF
TRBV6-6	NA	few	14	TRBJ2-7	TGTGCCAGCAGTTACACAAAACCCCTCGCCGAGCAGTACTTC	CASSYTKPLAEQYF
TRBV7-9	NA	few	12	TRBJ1-2	TGTGCCAGCAGCTTAGCGCAAGGGGACTACACCTTC	CASSLAQGDYTF
TRBV30	NA	NA	12	TRBJ1-2	TGTGCCTGGGACACGGGGCGTATCGGCTACACCTTC	CAWDTGRIGYTF
TRBV27	TRBD1	NA	16	TRBJ2-1	TGTGCCAGCACCCGACAGGGGACGAGCTCCTACAATGAGCAGTTCTTC	CASTRQGTSSYNEQFF
TRBV7-9	NA	medium-sized	15	TRBJ2-2	TGTGCCAGCAGCTTCTTCACAACGAACACCGGGGAGCTGTTTTTT	CASSFFTTNTGELFF
TRBV6-5	TRBD1	NA	14	TRBJ1-5	TGTGCCAGCAGCAGGGGACAGGGCAATCAGCCCCAGCATTTT	CASSRGQGNQPQHF
TRBV7-2	NA	NA	13	TRBJ1-1	TGTGCCAGCAGCTTCGCAGGGATCCGTGAAGCTTTCTTT	CASSFAGIREAFF
TRBV6-1	NA	NA	13	TRBJ1-2	TGTGCCAGCTCGTTGGAGTCACCCTATGGCTACACCTTC	CASSLESPYGYTF
TRBV7-9	TRBD2	NA	16	TRBJ2-7	TGTGCCAGCAGCTTCGCTGGGACTAGCGGAGCCTACGAGCAGTACTTC	CASSFAGTSGAYEQYF
TRBV7-6	NA	NA	15	TRBJ1-1	TGTGCCAGCAGCTTAGAAGGCTTGGGGAACACTGAAGCTTTCTTT	CASSLEGLGNTEAFF
TRBV10-3	TRBD1	NA	15	TRBJ1-3	TGTGCCATCAGTGGATTTCAGGGGGCTGGAAACACCATATATTTT	CAISGFQGAGNTIYF
TRBV6-6	TRBD2	once	15	TRBJ2-1	TGTGCCAGCAGTTACACTAGCGGGGGGTCGAGTGAGCAGTTCTTC	CASSYTSGGSSEQFF
TRBV11-2	NA	NA	13	TRBJ1-5	TGTGCCAGCAGCGCAGGGTTGCGCCAGCCCCAGCATTTT	CASSAGLRQPQHF
TRBV4-1	NA	NA	15	TRBJ2-7	TGCGCCAGCAGCCCGAGTGGAATCTTTTCCTACGAGCAGTACTTC	CASSPSGIFSYEQYF
TRBV4-2	TRBD2	once	21	TRBJ2-2	TGTGCCAGCAGCCAGCAAGCAGGACTAGCGGGGGGGCCAAGGAACACCGGGGAGCTGTTTTTT	CASSQQAGLAGGPRNTGELFF
TRBV5-1	TRBD2	NA	15	TRBJ2-1	TGCGCCAGCAGCTTGGTCCCTAGCGGAGACAATGAGCAGTTCTTC	CASSLVPSGDNEQFF
TRBV15	NA	once	12	TRBJ2-5	TGTGCCACCAGCAGAGAAGGGGAGACCCAGTACTTC	CATSREGETQYF
TRBV19	NA	NA	14	TRBJ1-2	TGTGCCAGTAGCTCCTTAGGGGCCACGAATGGCTACACCTTC	CASSSLGATNGYTF
TRBV5-1	NA	NA	12	TRBJ2-7	TGCGCCAGCAGCTTGACATTCTACGAGCAGTACTTC	CASSLTFYEQYF
TRBV7-3	TRBD2	NA	13	TRBJ2-5	TGTGCCAGCAGCTCTAGCGGGAGTGAGACCCAGTACTTC	CASSSSGSETQYF
TRBV7-2	NA	NA	12	TRBJ1-2	TGTGCCAGCAGCGCGGACCGTCTGGGCTACACCTTC	CASSADRLGYTF
TRBV29-1	NA	NA	13	TRBJ1-1	TGCAGCGTTGGACAGTTGGGAGGGACTGAAGCTTTCTTT	CSVGQLGGTEAFF
TRBV30	NA	NA	17	TRBJ2-6	TGTGCCTGGAGTCGGAGGGCGGGGAACTCTGGGGCCAACGTCCTGACTTTC	CAWSRRAGNSGANVLTF
TRBV6-4	NA	NA	14	TRBJ2-1	TGTGCCAGCAGTCACGGGACTGATAACAATGAGCAGTTCTTC	CASSHGTDNNEQFF
TRBV6-6	NA	once	14	TRBJ1-1	TGTGCCAGCAACCGGAGGGGGATGAACACTGAAGCTTTCTTT	CASNRRGMNTEAFF
TRBV23-1	NA	few	11	TRBJ2-7	TGCGCCAGCAGTCAAGGAGGAGAGCAGTACTTC	CASSQGGEQYF
TRBV10-3	NA	NA	15	TRBJ2-1	TGTGCCATCAGTGAGGATGGCGGATCCTACAATGAGCAGTTCTTC	CAISEDGGSYNEQFF
TRBV6-6	NA	NA	12	TRBJ1-2	TGTGCCGCCAACAACGGATACTATGGCTACACCTTC	CAANNGYYGYTF
TRBV30	NA	few	11	TRBJ2-7	TGTGCCTGGAGTGTCCGGGGCGAGCAGTACTTC	CAWSVRGEQYF
TRBV30	NA	NA	14	TRBJ2-6	TGTGCCTGGAGTGACTACACTGGGGCCAACGTCCTGACTTTC	CAWSDYTGANVLTF
TRBV6-4	TRBD2	NA	14	TRBJ2-2	TGTGCCAGCAGTGCAGGGACTAGCTCCGGGGAGCTGTTTTTT	CASSAGTSSGELFF
TRBV27	NA	NA	14	TRBJ1-1	TGTGCCAGCAGTTTTGGGCTCGACGGGACTGAAGCTTTCTTT	CASSFGLDGTEAFF
TRBV4-1	NA	NA	15	TRBJ1-3	TGCGCCAGCAGCCAAGATTGGCGGTCGGAGAACACCATATATTTT	CASSQDWRSENTIYF
TRBV11-2	TRBD2	NA	16	TRBJ2-7	TGCGCCAGCAGCCAACGAGCGGGGGGTATGACGAGCGAGCAGTACTTC	CASSQRAGGMTSEQYF
TRBV11-2	TRBD1	NA	15	TRBJ1-2	TGTGCCAGCAGCTTAGTCGGGGAGGGGGCAGGTGGCTACACCTTC	CASSLVGEGAGGYTF
TRBV7-9	NA	NA	13	TRBJ1-1	TGTGCCAGCAGCGCAGGGAGGGACACTGAAGCTTTCTTT	CASSAGRDTEAFF
TRBV18	TRBD1	NA	17	TRBJ2-7	TGTGCCAGCTCACCATTTCTATACGGACAGGGGGCTTACGAGCAGTACTTC	CASSPFLYGQGAYEQYF
TRBV5-4	TRBD2	NA	19	TRBJ2-4	TGTGCCAGCAGCGCTGCGGGGCGGGGGGGCCGTACAGCCAAAAACATTCAGTACTTC	CASSAAGRGGRTAKNIQYF
TRBV6-6	TRBD1	NA	15	TRBJ1-1	TGTGCCAGCAGGGGCACCGGGACAGGGAACACTGAAGCTTTCTTT	CASRGTGTGNTEAFF
TRBV5-1	TRBD1	NA	16	TRBJ2-1	TGCGCCAGCAGCCAATCCGGGACAGGGTACATCAATGAGCAGTTCTTC	CASSQSGTGYINEQFF
TRBV9	NA	once	15	TRBJ2-1	TGTGCCAGCAGCTCGGCCGAGGTTGCCTTTGGGGAGCAGTTCTTC	CASSSAEVAFGEQFF
TRBV9	NA	NA	16	TRBJ1-2	TGTGCCAGCAGCGCCAGCCAGGGCTACTCGGGGAATGGCTACACCTTC	CASSASQGYSGNGYTF
TRBV4-2	NA	NA	17	TRBJ2-6	TGTGCCAGCAGCCAATCTCATGACAGCTCTGGGGCCAACGTCCTGACTTTC	CASSQSHDSSGANVLTF
TRBV7-7	TRBD1	NA	13	TRBJ1-5	TGTGCCAGCAGCCGGGACAGAAATCAGCCCCAGCATTTT	CASSRDRNQPQHF
TRBV28	NA	NA	11	TRBJ2-1	TGTGCCAGCAGTTTCGGTGATGAGCAGTTCTTC	CASSFGDEQFF
TRBV7-9	TRBD1	NA	14	TRBJ2-7	TGTGCCAGCAGCTCGGGACAGGCCAACTACGAGCAGTACTTC	CASSSGQANYEQYF
TRBV5-1	NA	NA	15	TRBJ1-2	TGCGCCAGCAGCTTGAAGGAGGGAGGCTTTGATGGCTACACCTTC	CASSLKEGGFDGYTF
TRBV11-1	NA	few	14	TRBJ2-2	TGTGCCAGCAGCTTACGAGTCTATACCGGGGAGCTGTTTTTT	CASSLRVYTGELFF
TRBV6-5	TRBD2	once	15	TRBJ2-1	TGTGCCAGCACCCCTGGCGGGGGTTCCAGAAATGAGCAGTTCTTC	CASTPGGGSRNEQFF
TRBV7-8	NA	NA	16	TRBJ1-3	TGTGCCAGCAGCTTATCCTCAGGTTTCTCTGGAAACACCATATATTTT	CASSLSSGFSGNTIYF
TRBV10-3	NA	NA	14	TRBJ1-4	TGTGCCATCAGTGGCACTGGACAAAATGAAAAACTGTTTTTT	CAISGTGQNEKLFF
TRBV30	NA	few	15	TRBJ1-6	TGTGCCTGGAGTGTAAGGGGACGGTATAATTCACCCCTCCACTTT	CAWSVRGRYNSPLHF
TRBV4-1	NA	NA	19	TRBJ2-5	TGCGCCAGCAGCCAGACCCTTCCGGGAGTCTGGGGGACGCAAGAGACCCAGTACTTC	CASSQTLPGVWGTQETQYF
TRBV7-2	NA	few	13	TRBJ1-1	TGTGCCAGCAGCTTAGTTTTCGAGACTGAAGCTTTCTTT	CASSLVFETEAFF